This T cell receptor (beta chain) was identified in a study of post-analysis software for immune sequencing data. Study-level findings and limits: There were a few TRBV segments more frequent in patients than controls, and TRBV5-6, TRBV5-1 and TRBV20-1 were among them. When the samples were clustered directly with F measure, those that had been prepared in the same batch showed strong co-clustering.

The TCR beta cDNA libraries carried unique molecular identifiers. TCRdb reprocessed the PCR reads via MiXCR and lists one record per CDR3 protein. Among under 900,000 distinct CDR3 sequences listed, around 53% were seen once. CDR1 MNHNS and CDR2 SASEGT come from the germline V gene. The CDR3 consists of 16 residues. J lost 0 bases, V lost 3 bases, and 4 bases had no gene match. With regard to this clonotype: Its target is not known.

The source is a girl between 5 and 17 years old with multiple sclerosis. The sample consisted of blood. The chain recombines TRBV6-1 with TRBJ2-1; 8 positions agree with TRBD2. In DNA form, the CDR3 reads TGTGCCAGCAGTGATCCCGGGGGGGGCTCCTACAATGAGCAGTTCTTC. Amino acid sequence: CASSDPGGGSYNEQFF.